The 21 T cell receptor beta chains in this list originate from one sample, sequenced in a study of T-cell memory formation after mild COVID-19. In TCRdb, the 5' RACE reads were re-called with MiXCR into one record per CDR3 protein. Here the sample spans fewer than 60,000 distinct CDR3 sequences, around 12% being singletons. Sequencing input: PBMCs or a T cell subset sorted from them (not recorded which). The receptors were sampled from a man aged 18 to 30 who had mild COVID-19 (a few samples of this study predate the infection). Cell type and time point are not known.

In its sample, this clonotype was seen a few times. This rearrangement joins TRBV5-1 to TRBJ2-5; either TRBD1 or TRBD2 may supply D (6 bases each). Germline V lookup: CDR1 SGHRS, CDR2 YFSETQ. CDR3 length: 16 residues. V gave up 0 bases and J gave up 3 bases, with 15 bases separating them. CDR3 nucleotides: TGCGCCAGCAGCTTGGCCCCGGGGGCCAACAAAGAGACCCAGTACTTC. It is translated as CASSLAPGANKETQYF.

Only a few counts were recorded for this clonotype. J is TRBJ1-5 and V is TRBV5-1; D is possibly TRBD1 (5 bases). CDR1 is SGHRS and CDR2 is YFSETQ in the germline V gene. This CDR3 comprises 15 residues. The V and J ends lost 0 bases and 4 bases respectively, with 11 bases between them. CDR3 bases: TGCGCCAGCAGCTTGGTCCCAGGGCAGAATCAGCCCCAGCATTTT. It specifies CASSLVPGQNQPQHF.

This chain links TRBV5-6 with TRBJ1-5; D perhaps matches TRBD1 (5 bases). V was trimmed by 3 bases and J by 11 bases, leaving 15 bases between them. Germline CDR1 reads SGHDT; CDR2 reads YYEEEE. This CDR3 has 13 amino acids. The CDR3 is CASSSGLLGAQHF. CDR3 nucleotide sequence: TGTGCCAGCAGCTCGGGTCTTTTAGGGGCCCAGCATTTT.

This clonotype was found once. The V gene is TRBV20-1, the J gene TRBJ1-2; D possibly corresponds to TRBD1 (5 bases). CDR3 length: 13 residues. Germline CDR1 reads DFQATT; CDR2 reads SNEGSKA (reference sequence). Trimming pared 6 bases from V and 1 base from J, leaving 12 bases between. The CDR3 loop reads CSATGTVNYGYTF. CDR3 bases: TGCAGTGCCACCGGGACCGTTAACTATGGCTACACCTTC.

In this sample, this clonotype turned up a few times. The chain has TRBV7-9 and TRBJ1-1; the D is unclear. Trimming cost V 5 bases and J 0 bases, with 10 bases left between them. The CDR3 has 14 residues. Germline CDR1 and CDR2: SEHNR and FQNEAQ (reference sequence). CDR3 region: CASSPFAVNTEAFF. The DNA for the CDR3 is TGTGCCAGCAGCCCCTTCGCGGTGAACACTGAAGCTTTCTTT.

CDR3 nucleotide sequence: TGTGCCACCAGTGTTGGGGCTACGCAGTATTTT. Translation: CATSVGATQYF. V gene TRBV24-1 combines with J gene TRBJ2-3; the D gene is possibly TRBD1 (5 bases). The germline V gene encodes CDR1 KGHDR and CDR2 SFDVKD. This CDR3 contains 11 residues. Trimming removed 5 bases at V and 8 bases at J, with 7 bases between.

The rearrangement links TRBV6-6 to TRBJ1-2; weak D call: TRBD1 (6 bases). CDR1 is MNHNY and CDR2 is SVGAGI in the germline V gene (reference sequence). The CDR3 sequence is 13 residues long. Trimming stripped 4 bases from V and 8 bases from J, with 14 bases between. CDR3 residues: CASSSTQGEGYTF. The CDR3, as DNA: TGTGCCAGCAGTTCGACACAGGGTGAGGGCTACACCTTC.

The J gene is TRBJ2-3, the V gene TRBV7-3, with D possibly matching TRBD2 (6 bases). The CDR3 has 14 residues. With 5 bases removed from V and 1 base from J, the gap between germline ends came to 10 bases. From germline, CDR1 is SGHTA and CDR2 FQGTGA. The CDR3 is CASSRGGGTDTQYF. CDR3 nucleotide sequence: TGTGCCAGCAGCCGAGGCGGGGGCACAGATACGCAGTATTTT.

The gene calls are TRBV7-9 and TRBJ2-7; D possibly corresponds to TRBD1 (6 bases). Germline V gene data show CDR1 as SEHNR and CDR2 as FQNEAQ (reference sequence). The CDR3 sequence is 11 residues long. Trimming took 6 bases from V and 3 from J, leaving 6 bases between them. The CDR3: CASRQGYEQYF. Here the CDR3 DNA reads TGTGCCAGCAGACAGGGCTACGAGCAGTACTTC.

The rearrangement joins TRBV20-1 to TRBJ2-5; TRBD2 aligns across 8 bases. This CDR3 has 14 residues. V was pared by 3 bases and J by 3 bases, with 6 bases of the junction left unmatched. Germline-derived CDR1 and CDR2 are DFQATT and SNEGSKA (reference sequence). The CDR3 bases are TGCAGTGCTAGGCAAGCACTAGCGGAAGAGACCCAGTACTTC. Translation gives CSARQALAEETQYF.

This clonotype appeared a few times. The chain recombines TRBV20-1 with TRBJ2-2; tentative D call: TRBD1 (5 bases). V lost 5 bases and J 7 bases, leaving 17 bases between the germline ends. This CDR3 is 14 amino acids long. Germline V CDR1 and CDR2: DFQATT, SNEGSKA (reference sequence). The CDR3 nucleotides read TGCAGTGCTTCACGCAGGGCGGTTGTCGGGGAGCTGTTTTTT. Translating gives CSASRRAVVGELFF.

This clonotype was recorded many times. V and J are TRBV7-8 and TRBJ2-3, with 10 bases aligning to TRBD1. After removal of 3 bases from V and 5 bases from J, the junction contained 5 bases not matched to a gene. Germline V CDR1 and CDR2: SGHVS, FQNEAQ. The CDR3 runs 15 residues. CDR3 residues: CASSFRDRGRDTQYF. DNA for the CDR3: TGTGCCAGCAGCTTCCGGGACAGGGGTAGAGATACGCAGTATTTT.

This clonotype was seen more than once but under ten times. J is TRBJ1-4 and V is TRBV6-5; 9 nucleotides line up with TRBD1. The trim removed 6 bases at V and 8 bases at J, leaving 7 bases unmatched. CDR1 MNHEY and CDR2 SVGAGI come from the germline V gene. The CDR3 is 14 amino acids. The CDR3 bases are TGTGCCAGCAGATCCCGGGACAGGGAGGAAAAACTGTTTTTT. Its translation: CASRSRDREEKLFF.

This chain links TRBV7-2 with TRBJ1-4, with D tentatively TRBD1 (6 bases). This CDR3 contains 13 residues. Germline V gives CDR1 SGHTA, CDR2 FQGNSA. V gave up 10 bases and J gave up 5 bases, with 14 bases separating them. The CDR3 region is CATRRQANEKLFF. The CDR3 coding sequence is TGTGCCACAAGAAGACAGGCGAATGAAAAACTGTTTTTT.

The chain couples TRBV4-3 to TRBJ1-1; the D gene is possibly TRBD1 (5 bases). In germline, CDR1 is LGHNA, CDR2 YSLEER. The ends were cut back, 2 bases at V and 3 bases at J, with 13 bases in the middle. This CDR3 has 15 amino acids. CDR3 bases: TGCGCCAGCAGCCAATTTCAGGGTTGGGACACTGAAGCTTTCTTT. Translated, it gives CASSQFQGWDTEAFF.

This clonotype was counted only a few times. V gene TRBV6-2 or TRBV6-3 combines with J gene TRBJ2-3; the D gene is possibly TRBD1 (7 bases). Per the germline V gene, CDR1 is MNHEY and CDR2 is SVGEGT. Deletions cut 8 bases from V and 6 bases from J, with 21 bases between. The CDR3 is 15 amino acids. CDR3 protein: CASGGTVTLRDTQYF. CDR3 in DNA: TGTGCCAGCGGGGGGACAGTGACTCTTCGGGATACGCAGTATTTT.

The V and J genes are TRBV5-4 and TRBJ1-6, with 7 bases matching TRBD1. Per germline, CDR1 SGHNT and CDR2 YYREEE (reference sequence). The J segment lost 8 bases and the V segment lost 0 bases, leaving 8 bases of the junction unmatched. The CDR3 runs 16 residues. CDR3 amino acids: CASSLGVGRGDSPLHF. The CDR3 DNA is TGTGCCAGCAGCTTGGGGGTCGGCAGGGGGGATTCACCCCTCCACTTT.

This clonotype was picked up many times. At one end the junction does not follow the germline gene, possibly because of a read error. J is TRBJ2-2 and V is TRBV7-7; perhaps TRBD2 as D (6 bases). The CDR3 contains 18 residues. Germline V gene sequence: CDR1 SSHAT, CDR2 FNYEAQ (reference sequence). The CDR3 nucleotides read TGTGCTAGCAGCTTAGATGATAGAGGACTAACTGAAACCGGGGAGCTGTTTTTT. Its translation is CASSLDDRGLTETGELFF.

This clonotype was seen more than once but under ten times. The chain carries TRBV24-1 and TRBJ2-3, with 8 nucleotides matching TRBD1. Per germline, CDR1 KGHDR and CDR2 SFDVKD. V shed 0 bases, J shed 2 bases, and the junction held 3 bases outside the gene matches. CDR3 length equals 16 residues. This chain's CDR3 is CATSDLGTGDTDTQYF. In nucleotides, the CDR3 is TGTGCCACCAGTGATTTGGGGACAGGAGACACAGATACGCAGTATTTT.

This clonotype turned up a few times. The chain joins TRBV12-3 or TRBV12-4 to TRBJ1-2; 7 bases match TRBD1. The CDR3 has 13 amino acids. J was trimmed by 4 bases and V by 6 bases; bases with no gene match: 5. The CDR3 DNA reads TGTGCCAGCAGCCCGGGACAGAGCTATGGCTACACCTTC. Protein sequence: CASSPGQSYGYTF.

This clonotype was seen a few times. The chain has TRBV29-1 and TRBJ2-7; D may match TRBD1 or TRBD2 (5 bases each). Trimming took off 0 bases at V and 6 bases at J, with 15 bases between the two ends. Germline CDR1 and CDR2: SQVTM and ANQGSEA. The CDR3 totals 14 residues. CDR3 nucleotides: TGCAGCGTTGAAGAGTCGGCCGAGGGGACCGAGCAGTACTTC. Translation gives CSVEESAEGTEQYF.